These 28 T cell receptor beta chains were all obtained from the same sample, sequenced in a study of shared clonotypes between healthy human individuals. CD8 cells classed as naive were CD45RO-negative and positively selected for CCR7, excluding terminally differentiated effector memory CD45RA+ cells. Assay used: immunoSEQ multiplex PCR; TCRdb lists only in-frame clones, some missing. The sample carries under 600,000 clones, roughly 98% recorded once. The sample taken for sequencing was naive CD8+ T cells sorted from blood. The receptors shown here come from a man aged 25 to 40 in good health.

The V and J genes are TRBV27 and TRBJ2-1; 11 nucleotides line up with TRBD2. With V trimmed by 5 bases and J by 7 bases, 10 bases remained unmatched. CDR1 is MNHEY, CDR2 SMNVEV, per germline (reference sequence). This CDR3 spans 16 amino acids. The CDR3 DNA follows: TGTGCCAGCAGTGGGCCGTTGACTAGCGGGACTAATGAGCAGTTCTTC. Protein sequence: CASSGPLTSGTNEQFF.

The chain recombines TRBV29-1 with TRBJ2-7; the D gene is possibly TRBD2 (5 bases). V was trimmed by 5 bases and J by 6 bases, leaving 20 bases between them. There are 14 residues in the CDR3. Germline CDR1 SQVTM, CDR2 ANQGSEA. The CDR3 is CSVPGRGIKGEQYF. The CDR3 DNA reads TGCAGCGTTCCCGGTCGGGGTATTAAGGGCGAGCAGTACTTC.

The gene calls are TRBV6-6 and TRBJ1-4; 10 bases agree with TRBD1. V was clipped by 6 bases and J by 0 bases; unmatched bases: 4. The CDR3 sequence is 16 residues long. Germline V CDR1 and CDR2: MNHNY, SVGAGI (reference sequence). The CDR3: CASRADRGATNEKLFF. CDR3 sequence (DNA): TGTGCCAGCAGAGCGGACAGGGGGGCAACTAATGAAAAACTGTTTTTT.

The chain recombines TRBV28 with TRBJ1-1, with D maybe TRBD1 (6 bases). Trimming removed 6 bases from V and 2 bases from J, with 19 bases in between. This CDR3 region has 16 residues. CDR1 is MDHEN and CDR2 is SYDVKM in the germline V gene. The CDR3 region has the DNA TGTGCCAGCAGATCCCTGCTGGGGACACACAACACTGAAGCTTTCTTT. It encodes CASRSLLGTHNTEAFF.

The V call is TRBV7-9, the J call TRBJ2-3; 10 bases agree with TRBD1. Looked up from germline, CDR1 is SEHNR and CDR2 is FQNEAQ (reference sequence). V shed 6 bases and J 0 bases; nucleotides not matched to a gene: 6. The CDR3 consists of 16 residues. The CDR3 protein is CASRPDRGRSTDTQYF. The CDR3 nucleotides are TGTGCCAGCAGACCCGACAGGGGGCGAAGCACAGATACGCAGTATTTT.

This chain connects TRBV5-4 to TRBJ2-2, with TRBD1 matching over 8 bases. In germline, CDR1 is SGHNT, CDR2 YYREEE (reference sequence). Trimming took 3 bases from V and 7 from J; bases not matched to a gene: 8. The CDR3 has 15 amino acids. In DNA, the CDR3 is TGTGCCAGCAGCTGGGGACAGGTTGGACGCGGGGAGCTGTTTTTT. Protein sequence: CASSWGQVGRGELFF.

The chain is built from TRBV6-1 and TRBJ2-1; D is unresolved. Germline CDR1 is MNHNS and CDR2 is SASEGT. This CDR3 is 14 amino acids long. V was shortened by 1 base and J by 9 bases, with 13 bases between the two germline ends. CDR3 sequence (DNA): TGTGCCAGCAGTGAAGGGTTGGAGCCCAGTGAGCAGTTCTTC. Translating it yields CASSEGLEPSEQFF.

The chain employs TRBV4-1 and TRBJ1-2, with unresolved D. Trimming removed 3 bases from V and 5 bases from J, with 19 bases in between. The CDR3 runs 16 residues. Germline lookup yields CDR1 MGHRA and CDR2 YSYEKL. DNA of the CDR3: TGCGCCAGCAGCCAGGGTGGGCGGCACGCTATGTATGGCTACACCTTC. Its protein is CASSQGGRHAMYGYTF.

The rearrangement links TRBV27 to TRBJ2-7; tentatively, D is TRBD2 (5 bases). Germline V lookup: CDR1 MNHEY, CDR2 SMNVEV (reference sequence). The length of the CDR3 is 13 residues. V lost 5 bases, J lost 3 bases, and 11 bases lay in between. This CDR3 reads CASSGRESYEQYF. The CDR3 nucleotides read TGTGCCAGCAGTGGCCGGGAAAGCTACGAGCAGTACTTC.

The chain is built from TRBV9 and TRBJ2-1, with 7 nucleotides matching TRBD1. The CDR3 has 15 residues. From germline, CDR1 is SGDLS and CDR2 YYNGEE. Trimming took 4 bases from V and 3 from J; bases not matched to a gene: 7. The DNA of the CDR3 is TGTGCCAGCAGCCCCTCCGGGACAGACTACAATGAGCAGTTCTTC. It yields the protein CASSPSGTDYNEQFF.

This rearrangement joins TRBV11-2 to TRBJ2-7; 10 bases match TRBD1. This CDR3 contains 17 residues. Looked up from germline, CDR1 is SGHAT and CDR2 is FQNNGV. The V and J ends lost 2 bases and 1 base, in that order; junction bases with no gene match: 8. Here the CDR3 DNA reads TGTGCCAGCAGCTTAAGAGGGACAGGGGTGTTGTCCTACGAGCAGTACTTC. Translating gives CASSLRGTGVLSYEQYF.

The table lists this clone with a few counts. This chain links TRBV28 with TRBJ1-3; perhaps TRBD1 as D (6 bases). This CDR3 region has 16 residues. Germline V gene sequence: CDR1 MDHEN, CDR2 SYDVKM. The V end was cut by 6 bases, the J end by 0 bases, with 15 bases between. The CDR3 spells CASRIYADSSGNTIYF. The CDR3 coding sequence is TGTGCCAGCAGAATTTATGCGGACAGCTCTGGAAACACCATATATTTT.

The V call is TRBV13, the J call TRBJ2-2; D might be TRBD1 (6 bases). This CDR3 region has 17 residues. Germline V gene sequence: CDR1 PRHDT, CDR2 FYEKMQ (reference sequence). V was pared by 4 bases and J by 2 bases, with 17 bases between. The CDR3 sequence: CASSSASFRGNTGELFF. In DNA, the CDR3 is TGTGCCAGCAGCTCCGCCTCCTTCAGGGGAAACACCGGGGAGCTGTTTTTT.

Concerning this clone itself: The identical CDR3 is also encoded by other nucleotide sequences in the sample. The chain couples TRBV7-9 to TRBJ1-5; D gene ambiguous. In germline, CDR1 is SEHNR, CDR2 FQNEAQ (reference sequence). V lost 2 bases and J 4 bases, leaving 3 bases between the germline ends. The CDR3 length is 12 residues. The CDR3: CASSLQNQPQHF. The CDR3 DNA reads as TGTGCCAGCAGCTTACAGAATCAGCCCCAGCATTTT.

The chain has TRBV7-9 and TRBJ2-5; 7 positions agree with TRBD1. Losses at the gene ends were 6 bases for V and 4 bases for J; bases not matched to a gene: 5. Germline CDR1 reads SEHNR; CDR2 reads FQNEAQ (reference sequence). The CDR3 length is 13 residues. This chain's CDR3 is CASRLNRGETQYF. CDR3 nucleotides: TGTGCCAGCAGACTTAACAGGGGAGAGACCCAGTACTTC.

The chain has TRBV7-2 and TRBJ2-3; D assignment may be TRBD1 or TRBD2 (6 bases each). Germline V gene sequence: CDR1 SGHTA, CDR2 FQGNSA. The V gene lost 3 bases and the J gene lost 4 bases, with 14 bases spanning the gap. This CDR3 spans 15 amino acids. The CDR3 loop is CASSFSPGAPDTQYF. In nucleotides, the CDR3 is TGTGCCAGCAGCTTTAGTCCGGGGGCCCCAGATACGCAGTATTTT.

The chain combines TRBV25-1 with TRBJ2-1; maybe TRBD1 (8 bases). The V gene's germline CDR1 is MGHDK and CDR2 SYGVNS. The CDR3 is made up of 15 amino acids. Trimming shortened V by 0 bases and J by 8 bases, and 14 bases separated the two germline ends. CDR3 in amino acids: CASSEYTGGDDEQFF. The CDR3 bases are TGTGCCAGCAGTGAATACACAGGGGGGGACGATGAGCAGTTCTTC.

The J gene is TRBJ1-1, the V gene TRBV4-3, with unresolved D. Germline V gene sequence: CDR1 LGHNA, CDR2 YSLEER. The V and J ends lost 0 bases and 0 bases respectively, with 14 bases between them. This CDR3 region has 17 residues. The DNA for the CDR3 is TGCGCCAGCAGCCAAGAAGGTAACATCGGAATGAACACTGAAGCTTTCTTT. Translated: CASSQEGNIGMNTEAFF.

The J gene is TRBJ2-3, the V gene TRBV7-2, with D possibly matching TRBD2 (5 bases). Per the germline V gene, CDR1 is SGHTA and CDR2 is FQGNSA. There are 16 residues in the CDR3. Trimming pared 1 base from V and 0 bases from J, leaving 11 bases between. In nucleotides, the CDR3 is TGTGCCAGCAGCTTAGAGGTATTAGCGAGCACAGATACGCAGTATTTT. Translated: CASSLEVLASTDTQYF. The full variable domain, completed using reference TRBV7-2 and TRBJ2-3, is GAGVSQSPSNKVTEKGKDVELRCDPISGHTALYWYRQSLGQGLEFLIYFQGNSAPDKSGLPSDRFSAERTGGSVSTLTIQRTQQEDSAVYLCASSLEVLASTDTQYFGPGTRLTVL.

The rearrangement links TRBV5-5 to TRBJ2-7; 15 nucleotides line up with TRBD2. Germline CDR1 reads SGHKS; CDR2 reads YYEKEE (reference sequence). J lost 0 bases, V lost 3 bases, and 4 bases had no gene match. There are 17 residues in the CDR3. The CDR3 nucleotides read TGTGCCAGCAGCTCGGGGACTAGCGGGAGGAGCTCCTACGAGCAGTACTTC. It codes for CASSSGTSGRSSYEQYF.

CDR3 in amino acids: CASRSSKKDLTQYF. Written as DNA, the CDR3 is TGTGCCAGCAGATCCAGCAAAAAGGACCTCACGCAGTATTTT. V is TRBV28 and J is TRBJ2-3; D is undetermined. V lost 6 bases, J lost 9 bases, and 19 bases lay in between. Germline V gene sequence: CDR1 MDHEN, CDR2 SYDVKM. This CDR3 contains 14 residues.

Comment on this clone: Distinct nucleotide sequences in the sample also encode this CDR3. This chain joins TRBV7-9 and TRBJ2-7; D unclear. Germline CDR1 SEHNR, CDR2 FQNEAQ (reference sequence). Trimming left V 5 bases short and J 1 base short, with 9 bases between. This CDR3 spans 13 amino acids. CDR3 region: CASSARGSYEQYF. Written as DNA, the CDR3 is TGTGCCAGCAGCGCCCGAGGATCCTACGAGCAGTACTTC.

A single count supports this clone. The CDR3 region has the DNA TGCAGCGTTGTACTAGCGGGAGGGTTGAGTGAGCAGTTCTTC. Its translation: CSVVLAGGLSEQFF. The V call is TRBV29-1, the J call TRBJ2-1; 13 nucleotides match TRBD2. The V and J ends lost 4 bases and 9 bases, in that order; junction bases with no gene match: 6. CDR3 length: 14 residues. CDR1 SQVTM and CDR2 ANQGSEA come from the germline V gene.

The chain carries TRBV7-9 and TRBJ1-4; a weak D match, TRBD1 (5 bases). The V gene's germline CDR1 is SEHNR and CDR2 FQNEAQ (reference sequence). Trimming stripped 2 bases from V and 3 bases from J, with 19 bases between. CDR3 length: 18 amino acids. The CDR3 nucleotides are TGTGCCAGCAGCTTAATAGGAGGGGAAGTGGCGGCTAATGAAAAACTGTTTTTT. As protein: CASSLIGGEVAANEKLFF.

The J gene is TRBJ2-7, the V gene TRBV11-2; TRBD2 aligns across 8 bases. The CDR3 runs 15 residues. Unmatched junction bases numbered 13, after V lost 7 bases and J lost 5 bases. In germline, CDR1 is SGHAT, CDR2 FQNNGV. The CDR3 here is CASKITGTRAHEQYF. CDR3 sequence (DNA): TGTGCCAGCAAAATAACCGGGACTAGGGCCCACGAGCAGTACTTC.

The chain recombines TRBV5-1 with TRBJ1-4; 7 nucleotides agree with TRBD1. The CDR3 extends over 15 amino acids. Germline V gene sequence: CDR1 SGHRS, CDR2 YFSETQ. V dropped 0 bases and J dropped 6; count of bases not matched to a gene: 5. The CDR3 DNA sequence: TGCGCCAGCAGCTTGGTCTTAGGGACAGATGAAAAACTGTTTTTT. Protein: CASSLVLGTDEKLFF. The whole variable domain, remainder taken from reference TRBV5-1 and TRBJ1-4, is KAGVTQTPRYLIKTRGQQVTLSCSPISGHRSVSWYQQTPGQGLQFLFEYFSETQRNKGNFPGRFSGRQFSNSRSEMNVSTLELGDSALYLCASSLVLGTDEKLFFGSGTQLSVL.

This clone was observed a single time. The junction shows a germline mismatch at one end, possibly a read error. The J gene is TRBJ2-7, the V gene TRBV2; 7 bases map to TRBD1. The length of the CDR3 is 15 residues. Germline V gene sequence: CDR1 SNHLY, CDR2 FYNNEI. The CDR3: CASRGPGQSILGTDF. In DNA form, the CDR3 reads TGTGCCAGCAGGGGACCGGGACAGAGTATTTTGGGCACGGACTTC.

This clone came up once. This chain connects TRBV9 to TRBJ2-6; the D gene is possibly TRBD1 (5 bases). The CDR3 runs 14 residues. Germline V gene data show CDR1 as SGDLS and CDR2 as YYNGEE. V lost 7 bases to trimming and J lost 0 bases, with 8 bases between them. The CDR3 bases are TGTGCCAGCTGGCAGGGCTCTGGGGCCAACGTCCTGACTTTC. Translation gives CASWQGSGANVLTF.